This entry lists 29 T cell receptor beta chains sequenced from one sample in a study of T-cell reconstitution after alpha-beta-depleted transplantation in children. Researchers prepared the TCRbeta library using unique molecular identifiers, the study reports. TCRdb re-analysed the PCR reads in MiXCR, keeping a single row per CDR3 protein. The data contain 480,000 or so distinct CDR3 sequences, roughly a tenth of them singletons. The source material was PBMCs, sampled before TCRalphabeta/CD19-depleted stem cell transplant. These receptors came from a child under 10 years old with inherited bone marrow failure, due to receive a stem cell transplant.

At least ten counts were recorded for this clonotype. The V call is TRBV20-1, the J call TRBJ2-4; 11 nucleotides agree with TRBD2. V lost 1 base, J lost 4 bases, and 6 bases stayed unmatched. The CDR3 has 16 amino acids. Germline values: CDR1 DFQATT, CDR2 SNEGSKA (reference sequence). The CDR3 sequence is CSARADLAGGKNIQYF. The CDR3 region has the DNA TGCAGTGCTAGAGCCGACCTAGCGGGAGGAAAAAACATTCAGTACTTC.

This clonotype was seen at least ten times. The V and J genes are TRBV5-5 and TRBJ2-3; D tentatively fits TRBD1 or TRBD2 (5 bases each). The CDR3 sequence is 15 residues long. Between the trimmed V and J ends, which lost 1 base and 4 bases, there was a span of 13 bases. Germline CDR1 and CDR2: SGHKS and YYEKEE (reference sequence). The DNA for the CDR3 is TGTGCCAGCAGCTTGCCAGAGGGGTGGGCAGATACGCAGTATTTT. Residues: CASSLPEGWADTQYF.

Ten or more counts support this clonotype. The chain combines TRBV12-3 or TRBV12-4 with TRBJ2-7; perhaps D is TRBD1 or TRBD2 (5 bases each). The CDR3 loop spans 14 amino acids. The ends were cut back, 4 bases at V and 2 bases at J, with 12 bases in the middle. The CDR3 region is CASSYSGTTYEQYF. In DNA form, the CDR3 reads TGTGCCAGCAGTTATTCCGGGACCACCTACGAGCAGTACTTC.

This clonotype has ten or more counts. Here the CDR3 reads CATSREALAVATSYNEQFF. For the CDR3, the DNA is TGTGCCACCAGCAGAGAGGCACTAGCGGTTGCCACCTCCTACAATGAGCAGTTCTTC. This chain connects TRBV15 to TRBJ2-1; 8 nucleotides align to TRBD2. This CDR3 contains 19 residues. J was trimmed by 0 bases and V by 0 bases; bases with no gene match: 10. Germline CDR1 and CDR2: LNHNV and YYDKDF (reference sequence).

This clonotype was seen at least ten times. V usage is TRBV27 and J usage is TRBJ2-7; D might be TRBD2 (6 bases). Germline V gives CDR1 MNHEY, CDR2 SMNVEV (reference sequence). V dropped 0 bases and J dropped 3 bases, with 15 bases sitting between them. The CDR3 consists of 16 residues. CDR3 DNA: TGTGCCAGCAGTTTATCGGGGCTAGCGAAAATCTACGAGCAGTACTTC. This encodes CASSLSGLAKIYEQYF.

This clonotype has at least ten counts. This sequence joins TRBV27 and TRBJ1-2, with D unclear. Looked up from germline, CDR1 is MNHEY and CDR2 is SMNVEV (reference sequence). V lost 5 bases and J 1 base, leaving 14 bases between the germline ends. There are 15 residues in the CDR3. CDR3 DNA: TGTGCCAGCAGTCCCGTCGTGGGGAGTAACTATGGCTACACCTTC. It translates to CASSPVVGSNYGYTF.

Ten or more counts support this clonotype. V and J are TRBV14 and TRBJ2-1; D call uncertain. The CDR3 covers 13 residues. V shed 10 bases and J shed 2 bases, with 12 bases lying between them. Germline V gene data show CDR1 as SGHDN and CDR2 as FVKESK. This CDR3 is CATRRTTYNEQFF. The CDR3 region has the DNA TGTGCCACACGTCGGACGACCTACAATGAGCAGTTCTTC.

This clonotype was observed at least ten times. This rearrangement joins TRBV10-3 to TRBJ2-5; weak D call: TRBD2 (5 bases). The CDR3 sequence is 14 residues long. Per germline, CDR1 ENHRY and CDR2 SYGVKD. The V end lost 3 bases, the J end lost 5 bases, and 13 bases lay between the germline ends. CDR3 nucleotides: TGTGCCATCAGTGAAGCGGCCCAGCGGGAGACCCAGTACTTC. Amino acids: CAISEAAQRETQYF.

Ten or more counts support this clonotype. The V and J genes are TRBV6-5 and TRBJ1-1; possibly TRBD1 for D (5 bases). Trimming left V 6 bases short and J 8 bases short, with 19 bases between. Germline V lookup: CDR1 MNHEY, CDR2 SVGAGI. The CDR3 has 14 residues. The DNA of the CDR3 is TGTGCCAGCAGCGCCGACGTCGGGGCAGCGGAAGCTTTCTTT. This sequence encodes CASSADVGAAEAFF.

This clonotype was counted between two and nine times. The chain is built from TRBV4-1 and TRBJ2-1; 15 bases match TRBD2. The ends lost 2 bases at V and 5 bases at J; junction bases unmatched: 7. This CDR3 has 18 residues. Germline V gene sequence: CDR1 MGHRA, CDR2 YSYEKL. The CDR3 DNA reads as TGCGCCAGCAGCCAACAACCCCGGACTAGCGGGGGGGACAATGAGCAGTTCTTC. It codes for CASSQQPRTSGGDNEQFF.

This clonotype was found many times. The rearrangement joins TRBV7-8 to TRBJ2-3, with D possibly being TRBD1 (6 bases). The CDR3 is made up of 16 amino acids. V lost 1 base to trimming and J lost 4 bases, with 15 bases between them. From germline, CDR1 is SGHVS and CDR2 FQNEAQ. The CDR3 here is CASSLVAGEMADTQYF. The CDR3 DNA sequence: TGTGCCAGCAGCTTAGTAGCAGGGGAGATGGCAGATACGCAGTATTTT.

The V and J genes are TRBV5-5 and TRBJ1-3; no clear D. The CDR3 spans 14 residues. Germline V gene sequence: CDR1 SGHKS, CDR2 YYEKEE (reference sequence). V dropped 3 bases and J dropped 4 bases, with 11 bases sitting between them. As DNA, the CDR3 is TGTGCCAGCAGCTGGCGGAGCCTCGGAAACACCATATATTTT. Protein: CASSWRSLGNTIYF.

This clonotype was observed at least ten times. The chain joins TRBV29-1 to TRBJ2-2; TRBD2 agrees at 11 bases. V shed 6 bases, J shed 0 bases, and the junction held 6 bases outside the gene matches. The germline V gene encodes CDR1 SQVTM and CDR2 ANQGSEA. The CDR3 extends over 16 amino acids. The CDR3 region is CSVPVAGGPNTGELFF. Written as DNA, the CDR3 is TGCAGCGTACCCGTAGCGGGAGGGCCGAACACCGGGGAGCTGTTTTTT.

This clonotype has at least ten counts. V is TRBV27 and J is TRBJ1-6; TRBD1 matches at 7 bases. Germline V lookup: CDR1 MNHEY, CDR2 SMNVEV (reference sequence). Losses at the gene ends were 0 bases for V and 9 bases for J; bases not matched to a gene: 8. The length of the CDR3 is 16 residues. The CDR3 protein is CASSLSGEGAGSPLHF. For the CDR3, the DNA is TGTGCCAGCAGTTTATCAGGGGAGGGGGCCGGTTCACCCCTCCACTTT.

This clonotype has ten or more counts. The J gene is TRBJ1-1, the V gene TRBV20-1, with TRBD1 matching 7 bases. This CDR3 is 16 amino acids long. Germline loops: CDR1 DFQATT, CDR2 SNEGSKA (reference sequence). Trimming removed 0 bases from V and 5 bases from J; junction bases left unmatched: 12. The DNA of the CDR3 is TGCAGTGCTAGAGATAGGAGGGAGGGGGCAGGGACTGAAGCTTTCTTT. Amino acid sequence: CSARDRREGAGTEAFF.

The sample holds many counts of this clonotype. The gene calls are TRBV11-2 and TRBJ2-7, with no clear D. With 0 bases removed from V and 6 bases from J, the gap between germline ends came to 0 bases. CDR3 size: 10 residues. Germline lookup yields CDR1 SGHAT and CDR2 FQNNGV. CDR3 region: CASSLDEQYF. DNA of the CDR3: TGTGCCAGCAGCTTAGACGAGCAGTACTTC.

Of note for this clonotype: The junction differs from germline at one of its ends, possibly a read error. The gene calls are TRBV24-1 and TRBJ2-1; TRBD2 aligns across 9 bases. Germline V gene data show CDR1 as KGHDR and CDR2 as SFDVKD. The CDR3 length is 16 residues. The CDR3 is CGTSDRGLASYNEQFF. The CDR3 region has the DNA TGTGGCACCAGTGATCGGGGACTAGCTTCTTACAATGAGCAGTTCTTC.

This clonotype has ten or more counts. The genes are TRBV30 and TRBJ2-7; no reliable D call. V was pared by 0 bases and J by 3 bases, with 15 bases between. This CDR3 region has 15 residues. Germline CDR1 GTSNPN, CDR2 SVGIG (reference sequence). The CDR3 DNA is TGTGCCTGGAGTGTAAGTGGGTTATATGGCTACGAGCAGTACTTC. Translating it yields CAWSVSGLYGYEQYF.

This clonotype came up many times. V usage is TRBV3-1 and J usage is TRBJ1-3, with 10 bases lining up with TRBD1. The germline gives CDR1 LGHDT, CDR2 YNNKEL (reference sequence). CDR3 length: 16 amino acids. J gave up 3 bases and V 4 bases, and 6 bases lay outside the gene matches. DNA for the CDR3: TGTGCCAGCAGCCCCCGGGGACAGGGGTTTGGAAACACCATATATTTT. Protein sequence: CASSPRGQGFGNTIYF. The whole variable domain, remainder taken from reference TRBV3-1 and TRBJ1-3, is DTAVSQTPKYLVTQMGNDKSIKCEQNLGHDTMYWYKQDSKKFLKIMFSYNNKELIINETVPNRFSPKSPDKAHLNLHINSLELGDSAVYFCASSPRGQGFGNTIYFGEGSWLTVV.

This clonotype appeared many times. The rearrangement links TRBV14 to TRBJ2-7; 9 nucleotides match TRBD2. V lost 3 bases and J lost 12; bases outside the gene matches: 12. The CDR3 spans 14 residues. From germline, CDR1 is SGHDN and CDR2 FVKESK. CDR3: CASSQRTSDSYGYF. CDR3 bases: TGTGCCAGCAGCCAGAGGACTAGCGACTCCTACGGGTACTTC.

This clonotype was recorded at least ten times. This CDR3 is CASSFLGLVLSYNEQFF. As DNA, the CDR3 is TGTGCCAGCAGTTTTTTAGGACTAGTTTTGTCCTACAATGAGCAGTTCTTC. The J gene is TRBJ2-1, the V gene TRBV12-3 or TRBV12-4; TRBD2 agrees at 7 bases. The CDR3 length is 17 residues. Germline trimming cut 3 bases from V and 1 base from J; bases unmatched to any gene: 9.

This clonotype was seen a few times. The chain uses TRBV12-3 or TRBV12-4 and TRBJ2-7; D gene uncertain. V gave up 2 bases and J gave up 0 bases, with 20 bases separating them. The CDR3 has 18 amino acids. CDR3 bases: TGTGCCAGCAGTTTAAGGAGAGGAGCAATAACGGACTCCTACGAGCAGTACTTC. It yields the protein CASSLRRGAITDSYEQYF.

This clonotype was counted ten times or more. The gene calls are TRBV20-1 and TRBJ2-3; TRBD2 matches at 10 bases. This CDR3 contains 13 residues. Germline assignment: CDR1 DFQATT and CDR2 SNEGSKA (reference sequence). The ends lost 5 bases at V and 1 base at J; junction bases unmatched: 0. The chain's CDR3 is CSAGTSGTDTQYF. CDR3 nucleotides: TGCAGTGCTGGGACTAGCGGCACAGATACGCAGTATTTT.

This clonotype came up many times. V usage is TRBV28 and J usage is TRBJ2-4; D remains unclear. Trimming took off 5 bases at V and 0 bases at J, with 14 bases between the two ends. Per the germline V gene, CDR1 is MDHEN and CDR2 is SYDVKM. The CDR3 totals 16 residues. The CDR3 DNA is TGTGCCAGCAGTCCTAGAGGTAATCTAGCCAAAAACATTCAGTACTTC. Protein: CASSPRGNLAKNIQYF.

This clonotype was seen repeatedly, ten times or more. The V gene is TRBV7-8, the J gene TRBJ1-2; TRBD1 matches at 10 bases. The CDR3 covers 14 residues. V dropped 5 bases and J dropped 6; count of bases not matched to a gene: 6. CDR1 SGHVS and CDR2 FQNEAQ come from the germline V gene. The CDR3 protein is CASSRTGTGDGYTF. The CDR3 nucleotides read TGTGCCAGCAGCCGAACCGGGACAGGGGATGGCTACACCTTC.

A few counts support this clonotype. V is TRBV7-9 and J is TRBJ2-7; D is ambiguous. Germline CDR1 and CDR2: SEHNR and FQNEAQ (reference sequence). This CDR3 region has 17 residues. V gave up 0 bases and J gave up 3 bases, with 18 bases separating them. CDR3 region: CASSLATAPTSIYEQYF. For the CDR3, the DNA is TGTGCCAGCAGCTTAGCTACAGCGCCCACCTCCATCTACGAGCAGTACTTC.

This clonotype was seen at least ten times. The rearrangement uses TRBV29-1 and TRBJ1-3; the match to TRBD1 covers 7 bases. Germline V gene data show CDR1 as SQVTM and CDR2 as ANQGSEA. The CDR3 spans 14 residues. J was trimmed by 0 bases and V by 3 bases; bases with no gene match: 2. The chain's CDR3 is CSVEGQNSGNTIYF. Written as DNA, the CDR3 is TGCAGCGTTGAGGGACAGAACTCTGGAAACACCATATATTTT.

This clonotype was counted many times. V is TRBV15 and J is TRBJ1-5; D is undetermined. This CDR3 has 15 residues. Germline values: CDR1 LNHNV, CDR2 YYDKDF (reference sequence). V was trimmed by 5 bases and J by 4 bases, leaving 15 bases between them. CDR3 sequence: CATSSPPWGNQPQHF. Here the CDR3 DNA reads TGTGCCACCAGCTCCCCACCTTGGGGTAATCAGCCCCAGCATTTT.

This clonotype was picked up many times. The V call is TRBV27, the J call TRBJ1-5, with D possibly being TRBD1 (5 bases). The V end was cut by 6 bases, the J end by 7 bases, with 22 bases between. The V gene's germline CDR1 is MNHEY and CDR2 SMNVEV (reference sequence). This CDR3 contains 16 residues. The CDR3: CASSPTSPGGGQPQHF. Written as DNA, the CDR3 is TGTGCCAGCAGCCCTACCTCTCCCGGGGGGGGACAGCCCCAGCATTTT.